This TCR beta chain derives from a study of shared clonotypes between healthy human individuals. Using immunoSEQ multiplex PCR, the repertoire was profiled, and TCRdb retains in-frame clones only, with some absent. The table lists over a million clones, about 80% of them singletons. Trimming cost V 5 bases and J 1 base; bases outside gene matches: 5. From germline, CDR1 is SGHRS and CDR2 YFSETQ. The CDR3 covers 14 residues. The clonotype originates from a man between 18 and 29 years old in good health. Some clones in this sample may be carry-over from other donors' samples. The sample consisted of memory CD4+ T cells from PBMCs. The subset: CD45RA-negative fraction. The chain has TRBV5-1 and TRBJ1-2; 7 positions agree with TRBD1. DNA of the CDR3: TGCGCCAGCAGTGCCCAGGGGGGTAACTATGGCTACACCTTC. Translating it yields CASSAQGGNYGYTF.